These 18 T cell receptor beta chains originate from one sample sequenced in a study of blood T cell repertoires in COVID-19. Sequenced by immunoSEQ multiplex PCR; TCRdb stores in-frame clones only, minus some. In the table there are fewer than 40,000 clones, over 65% of which are singletons. The sequencing sample was made of peripheral blood. These receptors were collected from a man in his fifties or sixties with active COVID-19.

The chain has TRBV5-5 and TRBJ1-6; D gene ambiguous. The V gene lost 4 bases and the J gene lost 11 bases, with 13 bases spanning the gap. The CDR3 has 13 residues. CDR1 is SGHKS, CDR2 YYEKEE, per germline (reference sequence). In DNA, the CDR3 is TGTGCCAGCAGCGCGGATACAACAACACCCCTCCACTTT. Translation gives CASSADTTTPLHF.

The chain links TRBV30 to TRBJ1-5; D unclear. Trimming took off 5 bases at V and 2 bases at J, with 10 bases between the two ends. This CDR3 has 13 residues. CDR1 and CDR2 (germline): GTSNPN, SVGIG (reference sequence). The CDR3 bases are TGTGCCTGGGCTAACTTGGGCAATCAGCCCCAGCATTTT. This translates into CAWANLGNQPQHF.

This chain joins TRBV7-9 and TRBJ2-2; no clear D. Trimming took 7 bases from V and 3 from J, leaving 6 bases between them. This CDR3 contains 12 residues. Per germline, CDR1 SEHNR and CDR2 FQNEAQ (reference sequence). CDR3 DNA: TGTGCCAGCACCCCGGACACCGGGGAGCTGTTTTTT. Translating gives CASTPDTGELFF.

The table lists this clone with a count of one. The V gene is TRBV28, the J gene TRBJ2-6, with a tentative D call TRBD1 (6 bases). The V end was cut by 5 bases, the J end by 0 bases, with 23 bases between. The CDR3 is 20 residues long. CDR1 MDHEN and CDR2 SYDVKM come from the germline V gene. The DNA of the CDR3 is TGTGCCAGCAGTATAACCCTCTACAGGGTCTTGAGCTCTGGGGCCAACGTCCTGACTTTC. This encodes CASSITLYRVLSSGANVLTF.

The rearrangement uses TRBV28 and TRBJ1-2, with a weak D call TRBD1 (6 bases). This CDR3 is 16 amino acids long. Trimming removed 2 bases at V and 7 bases at J, with 20 bases between. Germline values: CDR1 MDHEN, CDR2 SYDVKM. The CDR3 region is CASSLAGAGERVGYTF. In DNA form, the CDR3 reads TGTGCCAGCAGTTTAGCCGGGGCAGGGGAGCGTGTTGGCTACACCTTC.

This clone was seen just once. The CDR3 DNA follows: TGTGCCATCAAAGGCCCTGACAGGACTGAAGCTTTCTTT. Translation gives CAIKGPDRTEAFF. The gene calls are TRBV10-3 and TRBJ1-1, with D possibly TRBD1 on 6 matching bases. The germline gives CDR1 ENHRY, CDR2 SYGVKD. V shed 7 bases and J shed 5 bases, with 14 bases lying between them. The CDR3 spans 13 residues.

This chain connects TRBV2 to TRBJ1-4; D remains unclear. Germline V lookup: CDR1 SNHLY, CDR2 FYNNEI. Trimming took off 10 bases at V and 8 bases at J, with 14 bases between the two ends. The CDR3 runs to 12 residues. Here the CDR3 DNA reads TGTGCCACCGCGGAGGTTGGGGAAAAACTGTTTTTT. Encoded protein: CATAEVGEKLFF.

The sample holds a few counts of this clone. The V call is TRBV30, the J call TRBJ1-2, with 7 bases matching TRBD1. CDR1 and CDR2 (germline): GTSNPN, SVGIG (reference sequence). The CDR3 is made up of 12 amino acids. Trimming removed 0 bases from V and 11 bases from J; junction bases left unmatched: 6. The CDR3 nucleotides are TGTGCCTGGAGTGTAACGGAGGGGGCTTACACCTTC. It is translated as CAWSVTEGAYTF.

The rearrangement joins TRBV4-3 to TRBJ2-1; 9 positions match TRBD2. CDR3 size: 15 residues. The germline V gene encodes CDR1 LGHNA and CDR2 YSLEER. With V trimmed by 0 bases and J by 7 bases, 4 bases remained unmatched. This CDR3 reads CASSQEGREGNEQFF. CDR3 DNA: TGCGCCAGCAGCCAAGAAGGGCGGGAGGGTAATGAGCAGTTCTTC.

The rearrangement uses TRBV7-4 and TRBJ2-7; the D gene is possibly TRBD2 (6 bases). Germline CDR1 is SGHVT and CDR2 is SQSDAQ. The CDR3 runs to 15 residues. V lost 7 bases, J lost 3 bases, and 19 bases lay in between. CDR3 DNA sequence: TGTGCCAGCACCGGAGAGTACGGGAGAGTCTACGAGCAGTACTTC. It is translated as CASTGEYGRVYEQYF.

This sequence joins TRBV7-2 and TRBJ2-7; D is undetermined. Per germline, CDR1 SGHTA and CDR2 FQGNSA. There are 12 residues in the CDR3. V was shortened by 1 base and J by 6 bases, with 7 bases between the two germline ends. CDR3 bases: TGTGCCAGCAGCTTAGAACTTGGCGAGCAGTACTTC. Its protein product is CASSLELGEQYF.

The CDR3 nucleotides are TGTGCCATCAGAGATAAAGGCGGCCTAGGTACTGAAGCTTTCTTT. As protein: CAIRDKGGLGTEAFF. The chain uses TRBV10-3 and TRBJ1-1; no firm D call. This CDR3 has 15 residues. V lost 6 bases and J 5 bases, leaving 19 bases between the germline ends. Germline CDR1 reads ENHRY; CDR2 reads SYGVKD.

The DNA for the CDR3 is TGTGCCAGCAGCCCGGGACAGGGAAACACCTTCTATGGCTACACCTTC. Translation gives CASSPGQGNTFYGYTF. The chain links TRBV7-2 to TRBJ1-2, with 9 bases matching TRBD1. This CDR3 is 16 amino acids long. Germline V gene lookup returns CDR1 SGHTA and CDR2 FQGNSA. After removal of 5 bases from V and 4 bases from J, the junction contained 11 bases not matched to a gene.

This chain uses TRBV5-1 with TRBJ1-1, with 10 bases that match TRBD1. Germline V gene sequence: CDR1 SGHRS, CDR2 YFSETQ. The length of the CDR3 is 13 residues. V lost 4 bases to trimming and J lost 9 bases; unmatched junction nucleotides: 6. CDR3 protein: CASSTGQGDKAFF. CDR3 sequence (DNA): TGCGCCAGCAGCACAGGACAGGGGGATAAAGCTTTCTTT.

This clone occurred a few times. The chain couples TRBV2 to TRBJ2-2; 7 bases map to TRBD2. This CDR3 has 14 residues. V dropped 4 bases and J dropped 4; count of bases not matched to a gene: 3. Germline-derived CDR1 and CDR2 are SNHLY and FYNNEI. CDR3 protein: CASSAERGTGELFF. CDR3 DNA sequence: TGTGCCAGCAGTGCCGAGCGGGGCACCGGGGAGCTGTTTTTT.

This clone turned up a few times. V and J are TRBV30 and TRBJ2-2; weak D call: TRBD2 (5 bases). This CDR3 contains 16 residues. Germline V lookup: CDR1 GTSNPN, CDR2 SVGIG (reference sequence). Trimming took off 0 bases at V and 6 bases at J, with 17 bases between the two ends. This CDR3 reads CAWSVRRVGASGELFF. DNA of the CDR3: TGTGCCTGGAGTGTAAGGCGGGTGGGCGCCTCCGGGGAGCTGTTTTTT.

This sequence joins TRBV5-1 and TRBJ2-2; maybe TRBD2 (5 bases). V was shortened by 3 bases and J by 1 base, with 16 bases between the two germline ends. The CDR3 runs 17 residues. The V gene's germline CDR1 is SGHRS and CDR2 YFSETQ. CDR3 amino acids: CASSSPRLAGNTGELFF. CDR3 DNA sequence: TGCGCCAGCAGCTCCCCCCGGCTAGCTGGGAACACCGGGGAGCTGTTTTTT. Combining the CDR3 with reference TRBV5-1 and TRBJ2-2 gives the whole variable domain KAGVTQTPRYLIKTRGQQVTLSCSPISGHRSVSWYQQTPGQGLQFLFEYFSETQRNKGNFPGRFSGRQFSNSRSEMNVSTLELGDSALYLCASSSPRLAGNTGELFFGEGSRLTVL.

This sequence joins TRBV13 and TRBJ2-7; TRBD1 matches at 7 bases. The V gene's germline CDR1 is PRHDT and CDR2 FYEKMQ (reference sequence). CDR3 size: 14 residues. V shed 0 bases, J shed 12 bases, and the junction held 11 bases outside the gene matches. The CDR3 is CASSLGQGEQVLYF. Written as DNA, the CDR3 is TGTGCCAGCAGCTTAGGGCAGGGGGAACAGGTCCTGTACTTC.